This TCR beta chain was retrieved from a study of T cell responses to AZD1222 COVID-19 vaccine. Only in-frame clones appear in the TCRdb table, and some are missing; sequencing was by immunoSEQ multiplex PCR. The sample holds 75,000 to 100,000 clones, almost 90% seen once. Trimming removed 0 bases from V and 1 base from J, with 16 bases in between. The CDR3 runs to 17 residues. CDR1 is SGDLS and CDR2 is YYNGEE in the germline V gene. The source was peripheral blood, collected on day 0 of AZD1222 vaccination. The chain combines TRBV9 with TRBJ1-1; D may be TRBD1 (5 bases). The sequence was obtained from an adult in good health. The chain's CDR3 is CASSVGQGEKANTEAFF. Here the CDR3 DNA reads TGTGCCAGCAGCGTAGGCCAGGGAGAGAAAGCGAACACTGAAGCTTTCTTT. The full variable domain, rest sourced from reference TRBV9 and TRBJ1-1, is DSGVTQTPKHLITATGQRVTLRCSPRSGDLSVYWYQQSLDQGLQFLIQYYNGEERAKGNILERFSAQQFPDLHSELNLSSLELGDSALYFCASSVGQGEKANTEAFFGQGTRLTVV.